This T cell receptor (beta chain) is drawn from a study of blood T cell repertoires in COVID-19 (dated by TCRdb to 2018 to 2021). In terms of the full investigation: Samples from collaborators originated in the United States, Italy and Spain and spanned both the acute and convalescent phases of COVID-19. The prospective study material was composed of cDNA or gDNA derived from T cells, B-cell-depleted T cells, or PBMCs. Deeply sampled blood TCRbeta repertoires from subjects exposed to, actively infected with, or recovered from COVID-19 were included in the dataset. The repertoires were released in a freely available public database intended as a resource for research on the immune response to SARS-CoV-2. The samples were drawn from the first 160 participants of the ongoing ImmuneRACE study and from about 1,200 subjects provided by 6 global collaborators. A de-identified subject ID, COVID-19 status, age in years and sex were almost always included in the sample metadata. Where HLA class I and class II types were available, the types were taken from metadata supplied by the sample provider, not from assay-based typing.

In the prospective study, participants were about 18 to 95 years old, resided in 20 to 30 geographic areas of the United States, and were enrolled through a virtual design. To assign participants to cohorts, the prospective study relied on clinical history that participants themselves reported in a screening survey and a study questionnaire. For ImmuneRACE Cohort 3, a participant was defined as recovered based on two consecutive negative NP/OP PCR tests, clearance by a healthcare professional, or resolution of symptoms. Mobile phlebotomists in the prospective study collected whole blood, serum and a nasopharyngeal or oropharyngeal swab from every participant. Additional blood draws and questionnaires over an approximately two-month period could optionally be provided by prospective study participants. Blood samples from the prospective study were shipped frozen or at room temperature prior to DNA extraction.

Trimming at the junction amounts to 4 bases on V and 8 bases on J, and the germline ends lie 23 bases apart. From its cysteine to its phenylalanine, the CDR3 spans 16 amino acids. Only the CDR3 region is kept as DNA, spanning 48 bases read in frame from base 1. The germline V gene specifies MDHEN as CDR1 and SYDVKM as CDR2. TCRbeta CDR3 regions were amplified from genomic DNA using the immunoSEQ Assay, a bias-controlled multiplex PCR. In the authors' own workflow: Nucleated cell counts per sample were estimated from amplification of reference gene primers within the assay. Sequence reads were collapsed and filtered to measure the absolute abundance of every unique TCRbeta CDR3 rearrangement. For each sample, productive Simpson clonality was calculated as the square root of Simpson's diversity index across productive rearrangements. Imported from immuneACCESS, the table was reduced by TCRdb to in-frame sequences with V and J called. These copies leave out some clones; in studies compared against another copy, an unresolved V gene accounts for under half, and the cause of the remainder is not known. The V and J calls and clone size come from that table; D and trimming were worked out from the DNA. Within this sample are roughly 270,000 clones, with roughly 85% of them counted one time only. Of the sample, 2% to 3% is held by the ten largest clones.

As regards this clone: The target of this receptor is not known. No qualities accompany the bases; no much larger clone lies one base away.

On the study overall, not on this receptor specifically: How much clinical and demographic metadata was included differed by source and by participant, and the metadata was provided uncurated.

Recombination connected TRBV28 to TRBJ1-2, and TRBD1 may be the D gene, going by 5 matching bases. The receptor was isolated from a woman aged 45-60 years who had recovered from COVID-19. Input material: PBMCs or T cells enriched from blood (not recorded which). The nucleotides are TGTGCCAGCAGTTCCTCATGGGGCAGAGAAACCAGCGGCTACACCTTC. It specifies CASSSSWGRETSGYTF.